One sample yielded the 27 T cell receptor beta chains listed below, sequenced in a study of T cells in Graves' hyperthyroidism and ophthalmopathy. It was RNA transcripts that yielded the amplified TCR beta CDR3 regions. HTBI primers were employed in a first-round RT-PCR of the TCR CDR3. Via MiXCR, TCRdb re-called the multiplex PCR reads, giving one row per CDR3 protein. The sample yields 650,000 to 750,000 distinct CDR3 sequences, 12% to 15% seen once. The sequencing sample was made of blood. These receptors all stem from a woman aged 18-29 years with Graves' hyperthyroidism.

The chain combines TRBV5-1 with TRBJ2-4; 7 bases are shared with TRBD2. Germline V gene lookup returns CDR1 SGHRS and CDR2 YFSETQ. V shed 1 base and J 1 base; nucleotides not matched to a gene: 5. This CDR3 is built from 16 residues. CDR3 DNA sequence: TGCGCCAGCAGCTTGAGCGGGATTGATGCCAAAAACATTCAGTACTTC. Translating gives CASSLSGIDAKNIQYF.

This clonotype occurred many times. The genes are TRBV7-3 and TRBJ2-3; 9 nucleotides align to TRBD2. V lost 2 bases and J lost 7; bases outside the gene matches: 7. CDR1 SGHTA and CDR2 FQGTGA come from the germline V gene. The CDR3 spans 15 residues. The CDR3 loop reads CASSLGVAGVNTQYF. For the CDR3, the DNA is TGTGCCAGCAGCTTAGGCGTAGCGGGAGTAAATACGCAGTATTTT.

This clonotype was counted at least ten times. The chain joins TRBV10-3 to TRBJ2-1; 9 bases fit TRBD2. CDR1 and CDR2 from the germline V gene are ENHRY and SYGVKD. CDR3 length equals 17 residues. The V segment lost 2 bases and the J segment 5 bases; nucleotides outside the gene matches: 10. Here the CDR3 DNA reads TGTGCCATCAGTGAGGCTAGCGGGACGGTGTTGGACAATGAGCAGTTCTTC. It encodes CAISEASGTVLDNEQFF.

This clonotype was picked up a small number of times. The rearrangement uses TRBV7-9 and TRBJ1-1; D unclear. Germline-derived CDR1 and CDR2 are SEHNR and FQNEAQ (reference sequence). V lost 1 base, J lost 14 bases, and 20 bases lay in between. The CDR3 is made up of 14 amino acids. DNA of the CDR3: TGTGCCAGCAGCTTAGGACGGGTCACAGCCCGGCCATTCTTT. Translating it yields CASSLGRVTARPFF. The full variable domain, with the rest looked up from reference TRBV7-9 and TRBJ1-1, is DTGVSQNPRHKITKRGQNVTFRCDPISEHNRLYWYRQTLGQGPEFLTYFQNEAQLEKSRLLSDRFSAERPKGSFSTLEIQRTEQGDSAMYLCASSLGRVTARPFFGQGTRLTVV.

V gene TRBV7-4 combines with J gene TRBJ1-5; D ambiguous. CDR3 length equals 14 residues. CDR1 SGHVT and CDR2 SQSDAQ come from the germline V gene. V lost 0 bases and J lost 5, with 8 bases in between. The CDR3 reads CASSLAGPDQPQHF. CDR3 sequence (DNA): TGTGCCAGCAGCTTAGCAGGGCCCGATCAGCCCCAGCATTTT.

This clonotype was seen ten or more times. The DNA of the CDR3 is TGTGCCTGGAGTGTATCAACCGGGGAGCTGTTTTTT. Amino acids: CAWSVSTGELFF. The chain couples TRBV30 to TRBJ2-2; D remains ambiguous. Germline values: CDR1 GTSNPN, CDR2 SVGIG (reference sequence). This CDR3 region has 12 residues. V lost 0 bases and J lost 5, with 4 bases in between.

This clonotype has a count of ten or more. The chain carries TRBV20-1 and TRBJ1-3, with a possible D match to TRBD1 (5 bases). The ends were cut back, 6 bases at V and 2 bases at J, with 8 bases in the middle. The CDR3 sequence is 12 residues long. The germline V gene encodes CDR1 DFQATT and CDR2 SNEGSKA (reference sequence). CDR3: CSAGTAGNTIYF. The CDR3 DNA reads TGCAGTGCCGGGACGGCTGGAAACACCATATATTTT.

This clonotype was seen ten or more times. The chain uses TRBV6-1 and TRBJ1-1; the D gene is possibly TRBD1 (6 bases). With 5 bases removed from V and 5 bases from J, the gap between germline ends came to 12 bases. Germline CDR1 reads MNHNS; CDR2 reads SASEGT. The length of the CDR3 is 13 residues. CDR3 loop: CASSPPQGTEAFF. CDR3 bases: TGTGCCAGCAGTCCCCCCCAGGGGACTGAAGCTTTCTTT.

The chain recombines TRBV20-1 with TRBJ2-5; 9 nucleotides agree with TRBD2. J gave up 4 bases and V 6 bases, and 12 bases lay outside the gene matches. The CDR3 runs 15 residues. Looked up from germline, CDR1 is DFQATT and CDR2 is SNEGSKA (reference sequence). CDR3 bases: TGCAGTGCCTCAATGACTAGCGGCGACCTAGAGACCCAGTACTTC. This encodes CSASMTSGDLETQYF.

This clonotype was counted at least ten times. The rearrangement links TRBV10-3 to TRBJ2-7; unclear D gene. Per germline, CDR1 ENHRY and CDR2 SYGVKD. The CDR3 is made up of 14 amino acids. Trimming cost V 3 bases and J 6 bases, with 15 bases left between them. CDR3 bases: TGTGCCATCAGTGAAGGGCAGGACCTCAGCGAGCAGTACTTC. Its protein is CAISEGQDLSEQYF.

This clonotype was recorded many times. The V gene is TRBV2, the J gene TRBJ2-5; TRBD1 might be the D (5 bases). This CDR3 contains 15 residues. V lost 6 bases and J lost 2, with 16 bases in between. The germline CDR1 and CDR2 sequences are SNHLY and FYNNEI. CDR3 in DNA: TGTGCCAGCAGACCCGGACATTCTCATCAAGAGACCCAGTACTTC. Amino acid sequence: CASRPGHSHQETQYF.

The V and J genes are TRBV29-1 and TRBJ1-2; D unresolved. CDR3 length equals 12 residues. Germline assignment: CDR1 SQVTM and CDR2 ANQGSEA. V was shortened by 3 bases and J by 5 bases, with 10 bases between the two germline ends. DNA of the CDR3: TGCAGCGTTGAGTCCCCGGAATATGGCTACACCTTC. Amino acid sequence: CSVESPEYGYTF. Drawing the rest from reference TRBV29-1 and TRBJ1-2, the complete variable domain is SAVISQKPSRDICQRGTSLTIQCQVDSQVTMMFWYRQQPGQSLTLIATANQGSEATYESGFVIDKFPISRPNLTFSTLTVSNMSPEDSSIYLCSVESPEYGYTFGSGTRLTVV.

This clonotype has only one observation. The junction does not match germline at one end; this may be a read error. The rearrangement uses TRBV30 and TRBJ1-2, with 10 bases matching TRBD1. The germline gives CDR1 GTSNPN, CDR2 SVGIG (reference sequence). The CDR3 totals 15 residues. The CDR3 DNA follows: TGTGCCTGGACCCCGGGACAGGGGTCTAACTATGGCCACACCTTC. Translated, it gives CAWTPGQGSNYGHTF. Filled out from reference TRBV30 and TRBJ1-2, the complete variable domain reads SQTIHQWPATLVQPVGSPLSLECTVEGTSNPNLYWYRQAAGRGLQLLFYSVGIGQISSEVPQNLSASRPQDRQFILSSKKLLLSDSGFYLCAWTPGQGSNYGHTFGSGTRLTVV.

In nucleotides, the CDR3 is TGTGCCAGTAGTAAGGGACGGTTCACTAGCGGGGCCAGCTCCTACGAGCAGTACTTC. Translation gives CASSKGRFTSGASSYEQYF. The chain is built from TRBV19 and TRBJ2-7, with 10 nucleotides matching TRBD2. V lost 4 bases to trimming and J lost 0 bases; unmatched junction nucleotides: 15. Germline V gives CDR1 LNHDA, CDR2 SQIVND (reference sequence). The CDR3 consists of 19 residues.

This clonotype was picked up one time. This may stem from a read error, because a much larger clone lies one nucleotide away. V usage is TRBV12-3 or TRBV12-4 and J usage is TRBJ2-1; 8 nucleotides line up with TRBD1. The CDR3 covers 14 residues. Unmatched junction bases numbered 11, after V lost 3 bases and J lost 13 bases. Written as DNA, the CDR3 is TGTGCCAGCAGTTTCGCGACAGGGGCTGAGACCCAGTTCTTC. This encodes CASSFATGAETQFF.

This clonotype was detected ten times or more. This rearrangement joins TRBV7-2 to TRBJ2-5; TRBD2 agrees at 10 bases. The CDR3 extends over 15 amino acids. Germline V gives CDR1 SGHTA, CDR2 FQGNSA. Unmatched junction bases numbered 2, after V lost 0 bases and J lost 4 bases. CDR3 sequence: CASSLAGTSVETQYF. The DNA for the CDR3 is TGTGCCAGCAGCTTAGCAGGGACTAGCGTAGAGACCCAGTACTTC.

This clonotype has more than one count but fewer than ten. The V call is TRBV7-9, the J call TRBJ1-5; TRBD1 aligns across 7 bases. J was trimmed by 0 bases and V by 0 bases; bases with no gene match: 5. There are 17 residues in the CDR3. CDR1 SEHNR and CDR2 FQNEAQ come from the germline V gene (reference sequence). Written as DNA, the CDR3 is TGTGCCAGCAGCTTAGCTGTCGGGACAGTTAGCAATCAGCCCCAGCATTTT. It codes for CASSLAVGTVSNQPQHF.

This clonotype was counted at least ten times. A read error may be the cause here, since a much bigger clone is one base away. The CDR3 sequence is CASNLADTQYF. The CDR3 coding sequence is TGTGCCAGCAACTTAGCAGATACGCAGTATTTT. The chain carries TRBV2 and TRBJ2-3; the D is unclear. CDR3 length: 11 residues. V was pared by 7 bases and J by 4 bases, with 6 bases between. CDR1 is SNHLY, CDR2 FYNNEI, per germline.

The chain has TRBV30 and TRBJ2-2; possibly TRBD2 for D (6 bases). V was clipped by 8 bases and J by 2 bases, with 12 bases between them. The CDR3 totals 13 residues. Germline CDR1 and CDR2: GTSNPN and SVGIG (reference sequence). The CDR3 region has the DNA TGTGCCGGGTTAGCGGTTAACACCGGGGAGCTGTTTTTT. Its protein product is CAGLAVNTGELFF.

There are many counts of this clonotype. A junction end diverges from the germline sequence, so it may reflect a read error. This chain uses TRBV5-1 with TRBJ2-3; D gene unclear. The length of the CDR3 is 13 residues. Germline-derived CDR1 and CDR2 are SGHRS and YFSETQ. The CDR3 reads CASSVQGTDTQYF. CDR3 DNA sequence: TGTGCCAGCAGTGTTCAGGGCACAGATACGCAGTATTTT. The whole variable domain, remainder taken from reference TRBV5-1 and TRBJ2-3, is KAGVTQTPRYLIKTRGQQVTLSCSPISGHRSVSWYQQTPGQGLQFLFEYFSETQRNKGNFPGRFSGRQFSNSRSEMNVSTLELGDSALYLCASSVQGTDTQYFGPGTRLTVL.

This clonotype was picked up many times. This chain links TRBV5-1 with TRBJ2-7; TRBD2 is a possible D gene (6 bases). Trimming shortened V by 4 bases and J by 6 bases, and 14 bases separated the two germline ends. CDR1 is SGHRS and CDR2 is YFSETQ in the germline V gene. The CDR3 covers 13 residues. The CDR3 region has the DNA TGCGCCAGCAGCGGGGGACTTGAGGCCGAGCAGTACTTC. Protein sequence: CASSGGLEAEQYF.

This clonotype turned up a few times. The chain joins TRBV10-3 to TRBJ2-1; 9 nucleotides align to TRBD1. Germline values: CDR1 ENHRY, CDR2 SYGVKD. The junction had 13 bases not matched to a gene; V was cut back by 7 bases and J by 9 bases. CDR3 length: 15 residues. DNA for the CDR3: TGTGCCATCAACGCCGCCGGGACAGGGTTGTCTGAGCAGTTCTTC. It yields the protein CAINAAGTGLSEQFF.

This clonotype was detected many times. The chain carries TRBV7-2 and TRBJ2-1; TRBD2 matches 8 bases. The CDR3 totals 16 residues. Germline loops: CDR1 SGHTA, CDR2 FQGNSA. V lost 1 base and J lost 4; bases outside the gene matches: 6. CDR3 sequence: CASSLGLATRYNEQFF. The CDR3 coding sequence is TGTGCCAGCAGCTTAGGACTAGCGACAAGATACAATGAGCAGTTCTTC.

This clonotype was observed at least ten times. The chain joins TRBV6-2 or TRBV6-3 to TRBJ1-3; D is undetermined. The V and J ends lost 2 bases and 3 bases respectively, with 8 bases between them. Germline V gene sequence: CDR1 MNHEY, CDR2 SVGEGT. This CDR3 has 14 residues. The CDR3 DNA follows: TGTGCCAGCAGTTACGGCGGACTTGGAAACACCATATATTTT. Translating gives CASSYGGLGNTIYF.

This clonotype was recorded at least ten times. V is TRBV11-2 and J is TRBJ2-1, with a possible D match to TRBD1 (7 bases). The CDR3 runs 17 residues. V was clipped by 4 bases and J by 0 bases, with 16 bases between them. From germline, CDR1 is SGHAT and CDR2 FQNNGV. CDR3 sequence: CASSSVTGRPSYNEQFF. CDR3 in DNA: TGTGCCAGCAGCTCAGTGACAGGGAGGCCCTCCTACAATGAGCAGTTCTTC. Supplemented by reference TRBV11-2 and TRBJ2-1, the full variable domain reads EAGVAQSPRYKIIEKRQSVAFWCNPISGHATLYWYQQILGQGPKLLIQFQNNGVVDDSQLPKDRFSAERLKGVDSTLKIQPAKLEDSAVYLCASSSVTGRPSYNEQFFGPGTRLTVL.

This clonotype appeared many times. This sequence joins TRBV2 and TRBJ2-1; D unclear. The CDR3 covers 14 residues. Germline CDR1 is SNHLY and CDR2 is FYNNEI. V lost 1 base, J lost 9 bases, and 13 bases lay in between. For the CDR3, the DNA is TGTGCCAGCAGTGAAGGGGGTAGCCCCTCTGAGCAGTTCTTC. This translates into CASSEGGSPSEQFF.

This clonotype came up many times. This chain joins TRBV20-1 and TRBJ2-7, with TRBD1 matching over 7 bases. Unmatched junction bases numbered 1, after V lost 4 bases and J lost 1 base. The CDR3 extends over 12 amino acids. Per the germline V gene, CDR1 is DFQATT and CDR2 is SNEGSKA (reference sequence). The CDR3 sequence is CSANRGSYEQYF. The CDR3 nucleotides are TGCAGTGCTAACAGGGGATCCTACGAGCAGTACTTC.